This T cell receptor beta chain stems from a study of cytomegalovirus exposure and HLA in healthy donors. Trimming cost V 4 bases and J 7 bases, with 19 bases left between them. Germline V gives CDR1 MGHDK, CDR2 SYGVNS. There are 15 residues in the CDR3. Sequencing used immunoSEQ multiplex PCR; TCRdb keeps in-frame clones, though not all of them. The data hold around 300,000 clones, with 65% to 90% observed a single time. Sequences were obtained from PBMCs. The clonotype originates from a woman aged 18-30 years in good health and CMV-seronegative. The chain has TRBV25-1 and TRBJ1-2; no reliable D call. This chain's CDR3 is CASSGTGSLIGGYTF. CDR3 nucleotides: TGTGCCAGCAGTGGAACCGGGTCCTTAATTGGTGGCTACACCTTC.